This T cell receptor beta chain appears in the sequencing data of a study of OX40 agonist ivuxolimab in advanced cancers. Study details: Patients undergoing dose escalation presented with hepatocellular carcinoma, melanoma, renal cell or head and neck cancer. Age averaged around 60 years (range about 23 to 80), and roughly 80% were male. Whole-study findings and limits: At doses 0.1 to 3.0 mg/kg, CD4+ and CD8+ clones expanded.

Produced via immunoSEQ multiplex PCR; TCRdb's table is partial and in-frame only. The repertoire holds some 94,000 clones, under 95% seen once, with around 3.4% in the top ten. As for this clone: Its antigen remains unidentified.

The CDR3 totals 20 residues. V lost 6 bases to trimming and J lost 2 bases; unmatched junction nucleotides: 21. Germline V gives CDR1 SGHRS, CDR2 YFSETQ. The rearrangement uses TRBV5-1 and TRBJ2-7, with 12 bases matching TRBD2. Here the sequenced sample was CD4+ or CD8+ T cells sorted from blood, taken in a trial of the OX40 agonist ivuxolimab. This TCR was recovered from an adult with an advanced solid tumor such as melanoma, head and neck, liver or kidney cancer. The CDR3 here is CASTSTPLAGGDPHPYEQYF. In DNA, the CDR3 is TGCGCCAGCACCTCCACCCCACTAGCGGGAGGTGATCCCCACCCCTACGAGCAGTACTTC.